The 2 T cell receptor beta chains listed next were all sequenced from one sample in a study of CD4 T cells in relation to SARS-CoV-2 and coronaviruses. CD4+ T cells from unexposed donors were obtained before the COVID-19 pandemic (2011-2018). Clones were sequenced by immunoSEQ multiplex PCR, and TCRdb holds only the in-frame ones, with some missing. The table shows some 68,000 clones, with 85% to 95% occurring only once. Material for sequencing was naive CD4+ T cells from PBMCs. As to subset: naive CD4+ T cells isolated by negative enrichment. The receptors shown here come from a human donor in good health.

The CDR3 nucleotides are TGTGCCAGCAGCCAGTCGACAGGGGGGCACAATGAGCAGTTCTTC. It specifies CASSQSTGGHNEQFF. This chain joins TRBV3-1 (or the pseudogene TRBV3-2) and TRBJ2-1, with 9 bases aligning to TRBD1. The CDR3 has 15 residues. In germline, CDR1 is LGHDT, CDR2 YNNKEL (reference sequence). J lost 5 bases, V lost 3 bases, and 5 bases had no gene match.

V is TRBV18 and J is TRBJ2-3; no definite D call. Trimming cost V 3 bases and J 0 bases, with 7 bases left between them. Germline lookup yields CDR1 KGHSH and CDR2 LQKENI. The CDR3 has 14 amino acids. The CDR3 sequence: CASSPKTSTDTQYF. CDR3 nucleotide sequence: TGTGCCAGCTCACCTAAAACTAGCACAGATACGCAGTATTTT. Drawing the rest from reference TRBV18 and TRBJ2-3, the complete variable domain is NAGVMQNPRHLVRRRGQEARLRCSPMKGHSHVYWYRQLPEEGLKFMVYLQKENIIDESGMPKERFSAEFPKEGPSILRIQQVVRGDSAAYFCASSPKTSTDTQYFGPGTRLTVL.